The rows below give T cell receptor beta chains drawn from one sample of a study of control samples from healthy donors and cancer patients. The repertoire was sequenced with immunoSEQ multiplex PCR; TCRdb's copy has only in-frame clones and lacks some. The data contain about 130,000 clones, roughly 90% of them singletons. Sequencing used blood. The source of these receptors is a man aged 45-65 years in good health. Both conserved end residues are part of each CDR3.

j_call: TRBJ2-1
v_call: TRBV27
cdr3_aa: CASSLGAGYNEQFF

j_call: TRBJ2-7
v_call: TRBV11-3
cdr3_aa: CASSLAPSGEPYEQYF

j_call: TRBJ2-7
v_call: TRBV5-1
cdr3_aa: CASSLEILGEQYF

j_call: TRBJ2-6
v_call: TRBV30
cdr3_aa: CAWTGFFSGANVLTF

j_call: TRBJ1-1
v_call: TRBV30
cdr3_aa: CAWTGLRMRAEAFF

j_call: TRBJ2-5
v_call: TRBV7-2
cdr3_aa: CASSLVGETQYF

j_call: TRBJ2-1
v_call: TRBV5-1
cdr3_aa: CASSLFLVGGGHEQFF

j_call: TRBJ2-7
v_call: TRBV5-4
cdr3_aa: CASRGDVGTYEQYF

j_call: TRBJ2-3
v_call: TRBV9
cdr3_aa: CASSVGGTDTDTQYF

j_call: TRBJ2-7
v_call: TRBV5-6
cdr3_aa: CASSLAKGTPSGREQYF

j_call: TRBJ2-5
v_call: TRBV10-3
cdr3_aa: CAISESMWRTQETQYF

j_call: TRBJ1-1
v_call: TRBV12-3/TRBV12-4
cdr3_aa: CASSLMENTEAFF

j_call: TRBJ1-2
v_call: TRBV2
cdr3_aa: CASSDRQGWIRGFSGYTF

j_call: TRBJ2-2
v_call: TRBV5-1
cdr3_aa: CASSYDLGGGELFF

j_call: TRBJ2-3
v_call: TRBV11-2
cdr3_aa: CASSSTVGTQYF

j_call: TRBJ1-1
v_call: TRBV19
cdr3_aa: CASSISLNTEAFF

j_call: TRBJ1-4
v_call: TRBV19
cdr3_aa: CASSTHRLGVANEKLFF

j_call: TRBJ1-5
v_call: TRBV9
cdr3_aa: CASSATGGIEPQHF

j_call: TRBJ1-1
v_call: TRBV7-3
cdr3_aa: CASSLRPGHTEAFF

j_call: TRBJ2-7
v_call: TRBV11-2
cdr3_aa: CASSWGFGEQYF

j_call: TRBJ2-7
v_call: TRBV30
cdr3_aa: CACSLKDRTGEQYF

j_call: TRBJ2-3
v_call: TRBV7-9
cdr3_aa: CASSLGGGRGGGDTQYF

j_call: TRBJ2-3
v_call: TRBV12-5
cdr3_aa: CASGYSLTSTDTQYF

j_call: TRBJ2-3
v_call: TRBV9
cdr3_aa: CASSALAGSTDTQYF

j_call: TRBJ2-5
v_call: TRBV18
cdr3_aa: CASSPGRQQETQYF

j_call: TRBJ2-5
v_call: TRBV5-6
cdr3_aa: CASSLYRGETQYF

j_call: TRBJ2-5
v_call: TRBV30
cdr3_aa: CAWSAYFQETQYF

j_call: TRBJ2-5
v_call: TRBV3-1/TRBV3-2
cdr3_aa: CASSQGTSGGQETQYF

j_call: TRBJ2-5
v_call: TRBV11-3
cdr3_aa: CASSFRGDQETQYF

j_call: TRBJ1-1
v_call: TRBV6-6
cdr3_aa: CASSPNSEAFF

j_call: TRBJ1-1
v_call: TRBV5-5
cdr3_aa: CASSFGQGAADTEAFF

j_call: TRBJ2-7
v_call: TRBV7-6
cdr3_aa: CASSLVAGQVYEQYF

j_call: TRBJ2-1
v_call: TRBV7-9
cdr3_aa: CASSLARTNNEQFF

j_call: TRBJ1-2
v_call: TRBV7-8
cdr3_aa: CASVGGGLNYGYTF

j_call: TRBJ2-5
v_call: TRBV10-3
cdr3_aa: CAIRPTGAETQYF

j_call: TRBJ1-1
v_call: TRBV18
cdr3_aa: CASSPPGQYEAFF

j_call: TRBJ2-7
v_call: TRBV7-9
cdr3_aa: CASSFGGYSYEQYF

j_call: TRBJ2-3
v_call: TRBV7-3
cdr3_aa: CASSYTRTDTQYF

j_call: TRBJ1-6
v_call: TRBV19
cdr3_aa: CASSPREDSPLHF

j_call: TRBJ2-5
v_call: TRBV5-1
cdr3_aa: CASSSPSRGGETQYF